This T cell receptor beta chain was sequenced in a study of regulatory T cells in long-lasting Graves disease. About the research overall: The term persistent Graves' disease signified upward of 5 years on antithyroid drugs with positive TSH receptor antibodies. General observations from the study: Compared with new cases, persistent Graves' patients showed reduced TCR diversity. Accuracy may have suffered from the small sample size. Patients with persistent disease shared over 2,500 public clonotypes, outpacing the roughly 870 shared by new patients.

Time point in this sample: persistent/refractory GD, antithyroid drugs over 5 years with positive TRAb. PBMCs provided the RNA from which the TCR library was made. This CDR3 region has 17 residues. With 0 bases removed from V and 5 bases from J, the gap between germline ends came to 17 bases. Germline lookup yields CDR1 LGHNT and CDR2 FRNRAP. TCR beta libraries were built with iRepertoire HTBI primers and Arm-PCR of CDR3 regions. Via MiXCR, TCRdb re-called the multiplex PCR reads, giving one row per CDR3 protein. The profile shows 420,000 or so distinct CDR3 sequences, roughly a quarter of them singletons. This clonotype has a count of ten or more. The antigen remains undetermined.

This receptor was identified in a female donor with Graves disease. The sample consisted of peripheral blood mononuclear cells (PBMCs), taken when the disease was refractory, from a patient treated with antithyroid drugs. The J gene is TRBJ2-1, the V gene TRBV12-5, with D uncertain. CDR3 sequence reads: CASGLVSPAHPNNEQFF. The CDR3 coding sequence is TGTGCTAGTGGTTTGGTATCGCCGGCACATCCTAACAATGAGCAGTTCTTC.